This T cell receptor beta chain was recovered during a study of shared clonotypes between healthy human individuals. Findings and caveats of the study: Against clonotypes common to all four donors, non-shared ones had lower generation probabilities.

As to this clone: Antigen: not known.

Deep was the level at which the assay was run. Several immunoSEQ plates received, in even portions, the genomic DNA of each subset. Authors' analysis steps: Filtering was not the same, since immunoSEQ gave junction-only sequences without quality scores. Here immunoSEQ multiplex PCR was the method, and the copy in TCRdb shows in-frame clones only, minus some. Clone size and V and J calls were adopted from that table, with D and trimming inferred from the DNA. The data show millions of clones, approximately 92% seen once. Germline CDR1 SEHNR, CDR2 FQNEAQ (reference sequence). The CDR3 sequence is 14 residues long. Trimming left V 5 bases short and J 11 bases short, with 19 bases between.

The clonotype comes from a man aged 18 to 30 in good health. The source material was naive CD4+ T cells sorted from blood. The subset: CD45RA+ positively selected. This chain links TRBV7-9 with TRBJ1-5; possible D gene TRBD1, 6 bases. CDR3 residues: CASSDAGTTWTQHF. The CDR3 DNA sequence: TGTGCCAGCAGCGACGCCGGGACAACTTGGACCCAGCATTTT.